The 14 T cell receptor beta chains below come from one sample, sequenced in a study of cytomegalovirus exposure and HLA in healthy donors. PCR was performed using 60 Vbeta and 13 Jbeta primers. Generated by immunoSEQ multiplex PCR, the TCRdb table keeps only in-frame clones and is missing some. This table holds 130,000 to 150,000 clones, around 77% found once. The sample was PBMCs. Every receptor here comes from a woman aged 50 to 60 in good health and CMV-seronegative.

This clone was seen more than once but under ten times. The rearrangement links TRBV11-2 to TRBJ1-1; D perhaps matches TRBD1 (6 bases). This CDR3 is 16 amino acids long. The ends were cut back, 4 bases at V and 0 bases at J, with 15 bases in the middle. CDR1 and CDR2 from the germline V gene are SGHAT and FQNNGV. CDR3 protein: CASSSIGGYMNTEAFF. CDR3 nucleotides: TGTGCCAGCAGCTCGATAGGGGGTTACATGAACACTGAAGCTTTCTTT.

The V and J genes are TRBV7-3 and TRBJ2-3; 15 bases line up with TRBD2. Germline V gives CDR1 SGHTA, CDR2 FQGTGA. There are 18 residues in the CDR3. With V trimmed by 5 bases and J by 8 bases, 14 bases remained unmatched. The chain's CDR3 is CASSPGPGLAGGGCTQYF. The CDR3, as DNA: TGTGCCAGCAGCCCCGGTCCGGGACTAGCGGGGGGTGGATGTACGCAGTATTTT.

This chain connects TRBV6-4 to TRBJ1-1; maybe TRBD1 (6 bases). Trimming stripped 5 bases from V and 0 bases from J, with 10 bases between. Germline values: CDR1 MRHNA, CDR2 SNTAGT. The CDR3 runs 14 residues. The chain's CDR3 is CASSPDSLNTEAFF. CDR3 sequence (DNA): TGTGCCAGCAGTCCGGACAGCTTGAACACTGAAGCTTTCTTT.

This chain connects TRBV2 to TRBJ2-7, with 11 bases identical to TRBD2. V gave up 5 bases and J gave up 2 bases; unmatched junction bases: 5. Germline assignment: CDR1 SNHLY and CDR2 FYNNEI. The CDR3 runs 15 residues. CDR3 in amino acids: CASSFSGGGTYEQYF. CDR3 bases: TGTGCCAGCAGTTTTAGCGGGGGGGGAACCTACGAGCAGTACTTC.

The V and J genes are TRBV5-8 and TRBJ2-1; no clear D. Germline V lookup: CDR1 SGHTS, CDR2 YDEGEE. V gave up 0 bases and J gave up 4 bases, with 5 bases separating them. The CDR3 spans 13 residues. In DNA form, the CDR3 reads TGTGCCAGCAGCTTGGGGGCATACAATGAGCAGTTCTTC. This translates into CASSLGAYNEQFF.

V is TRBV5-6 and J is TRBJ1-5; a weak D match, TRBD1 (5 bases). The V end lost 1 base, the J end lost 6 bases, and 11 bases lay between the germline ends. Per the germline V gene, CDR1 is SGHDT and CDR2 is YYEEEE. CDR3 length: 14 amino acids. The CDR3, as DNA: TGTGCCAGCAGCTTGTCAGGGTTGGGTCAGCCCCAGCATTTT. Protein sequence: CASSLSGLGQPQHF.

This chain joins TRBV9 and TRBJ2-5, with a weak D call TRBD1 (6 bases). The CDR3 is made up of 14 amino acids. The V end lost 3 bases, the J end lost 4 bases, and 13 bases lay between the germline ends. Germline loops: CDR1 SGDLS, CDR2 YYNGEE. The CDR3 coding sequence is TGTGCCAGCAGCGCACAGGGTTCGCGAGAGACCCAGTACTTC. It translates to CASSAQGSRETQYF.

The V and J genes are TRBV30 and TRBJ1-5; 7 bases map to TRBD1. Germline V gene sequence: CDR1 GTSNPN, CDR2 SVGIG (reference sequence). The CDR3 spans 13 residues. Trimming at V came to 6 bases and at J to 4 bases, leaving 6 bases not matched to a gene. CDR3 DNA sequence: TGTGCCTGTTCGGGACAGAAGAATCAGCCCCAGCATTTT. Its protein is CACSGQKNQPQHF.

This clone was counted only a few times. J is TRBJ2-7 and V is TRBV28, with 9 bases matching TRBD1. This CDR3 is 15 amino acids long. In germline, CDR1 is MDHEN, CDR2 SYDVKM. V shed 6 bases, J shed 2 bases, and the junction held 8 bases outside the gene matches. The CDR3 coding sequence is TGTGCCAGCAGAATAACCGGGACAGGGACCTACGAGCAGTACTTC. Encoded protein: CASRITGTGTYEQYF.

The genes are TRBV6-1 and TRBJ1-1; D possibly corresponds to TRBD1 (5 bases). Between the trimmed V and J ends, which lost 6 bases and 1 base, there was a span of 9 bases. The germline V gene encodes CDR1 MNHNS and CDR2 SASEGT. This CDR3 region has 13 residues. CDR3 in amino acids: CASSSGQNTEAFF. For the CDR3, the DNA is TGTGCCAGCAGCTCTGGACAGAACACTGAAGCTTTCTTT.

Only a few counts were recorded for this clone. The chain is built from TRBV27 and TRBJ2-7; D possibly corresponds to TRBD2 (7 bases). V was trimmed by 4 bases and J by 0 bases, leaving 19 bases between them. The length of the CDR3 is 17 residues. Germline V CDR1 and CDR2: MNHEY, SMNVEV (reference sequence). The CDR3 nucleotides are TGTGCCAGCAGTTCATCTTTGCGGGGGCAGAGCTCCTACGAGCAGTACTTC. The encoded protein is CASSSSLRGQSSYEQYF.

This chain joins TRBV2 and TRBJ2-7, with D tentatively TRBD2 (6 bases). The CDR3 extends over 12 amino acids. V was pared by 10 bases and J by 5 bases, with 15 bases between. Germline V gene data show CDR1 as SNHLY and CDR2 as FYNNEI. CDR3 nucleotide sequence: TGTGCCACCTTCGGACGGAGGGACGAGCAGTACTTC. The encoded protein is CATFGRRDEQYF.

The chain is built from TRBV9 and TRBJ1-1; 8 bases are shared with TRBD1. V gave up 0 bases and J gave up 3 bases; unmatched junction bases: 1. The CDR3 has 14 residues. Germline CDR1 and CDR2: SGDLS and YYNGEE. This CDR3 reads CASSVVGQDTEAFF. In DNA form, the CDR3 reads TGTGCCAGCAGCGTAGTGGGACAGGACACTGAAGCTTTCTTT.

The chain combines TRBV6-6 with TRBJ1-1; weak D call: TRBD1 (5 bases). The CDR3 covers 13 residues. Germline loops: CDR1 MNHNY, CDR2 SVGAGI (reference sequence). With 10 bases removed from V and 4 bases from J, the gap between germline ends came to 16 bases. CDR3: CAILPGGGTEAFF. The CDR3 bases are TGTGCCATACTACCGGGGGGGGGCACTGAAGCTTTCTTT.